One T cell receptor (beta chain) is described in this entry. The clone's antigen remains unknown. No base quality values were provided; no much bigger clone lies one nucleotide off. For sequencing of the TCRbeta CDR3 region, genomic DNA was extracted from the sorted cells. TCRbeta CDR3 regions were sequenced using the immunoSEQ Assay. Not all clones reach the TCRdb copy of this immuneACCESS table, which keeps in-frame sequences only. Checked studies attribute under half of the gap to unresolved V genes and leave the rest unexplained. The table for this sample lists roughly 50,000 clones; 86% of them were counted only once. The top ten clones comprise around 1% of the sample. Patients with a history of autoimmune disease or receiving systemic immunosuppression were excluded from the trial. Peripheral blood for TCR sequencing was drawn from every dose cohort at baseline, at cycle 4 day 1 and at cycle 7 day 1. Samples were obtained from an open-label, multicenter, first-in-human phase I dose-escalation trial of ivuxolimab. The trial enrolled adults with locally advanced or metastatic head and neck squamous cell, hepatocellular, melanoma or renal cell carcinoma. Before TCR sequencing, CD4+ and CD8+ T cells were separately sorted from peripheral blood.

The CDR3 spans 19 residues, from the cysteine through the phenylalanine. CDR3 DNA only is kept here, 57 bases in frame from base 1. V ends up 3 bases short and J 0 bases short, with an unmatched junction base count of 13. Reading the germline V gene gives CDR1 MNHNS and CDR2 SASEGT. The sample originates from a study of OX40 agonist ivuxolimab in advanced cancers. Broadly, across the study: Ivuxolimab was an agonistic, fully human IgG2 monoclonal antibody directed against OX40 (CD134), a costimulatory receptor. The paper covers the monotherapy dose-escalation part of the phase I ivuxolimab trial, which included N ≈ 52 patients. The dose-escalation cohort was almost 85% male with a mean age of about 54 years, ranging from roughly 23 to 90. Prior anti-PD-1, anti-PD-L1 or anti-CTLA-4 therapy was permitted, and checkpoint inhibitors had been received by about 36% of dose-escalation patients. Partial responses occurred in three dose-escalation patients, of whom one had hepatocellular carcinoma and two had cutaneous melanoma. Of the roughly 52 dose-escalation patients, hepatocellular carcinoma was present in about 20, melanoma in approximately 15, renal cell carcinoma in 9 and head and neck cancer in 9. Intravenous ivuxolimab was administered to patients every 2 weeks at six dose levels: 0.01, 0.1, 0.3, 1.5, 3 and 10 mg/kg. The point of sequencing TCRbeta in the periphery was to test whether ivuxolimab changed TCR sequence diversity and drove clonal T-cell expansion.

Findings and caveats that apply to the study as a whole: At doses of 0.1 to 3.0 mg/kg, clonal expansion of both CD4+ and CD8+ blood T cells was observed from baseline to week 6. The antigen specificity of the clonally expanded peripheral T cells was not determined. Low levels of normalized T-cell clonal expansion were also seen in some patients who did not respond. On average, CD8+ T cells showed more expanded clones than CD4+ T cells after ivuxolimab. In the 0.1-3.0 mg/kg groups, partial responders had among the lowest normalized peripheral clonal expansion, particularly in CD8+ T cells.

This clonotype originated in an adult with an advanced solid tumor such as melanoma, head and neck, liver or kidney cancer. The chain couples TRBV6-1 to TRBJ1-3; 8 nucleotides in the junction match TRBD1. The specimen comprised CD4+ or CD8+ T cells sorted from blood, sampled in a trial of the OX40 agonist ivuxolimab. CDR3 region: CASSDLGQGKVPSGNTIYF. The DNA sequence is as follows: TGTGCCAGCAGTGATCTTGGACAGGGAAAAGTTCCCTCTGGAAACACCATATATTTT.